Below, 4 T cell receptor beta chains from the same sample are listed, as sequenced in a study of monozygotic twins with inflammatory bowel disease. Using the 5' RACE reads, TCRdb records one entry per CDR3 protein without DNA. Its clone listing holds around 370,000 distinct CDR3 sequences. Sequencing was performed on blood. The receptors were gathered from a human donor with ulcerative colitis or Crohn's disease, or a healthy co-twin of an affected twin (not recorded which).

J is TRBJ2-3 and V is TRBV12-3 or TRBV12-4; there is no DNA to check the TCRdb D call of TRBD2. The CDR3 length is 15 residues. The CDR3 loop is CASSLEGLASDTQYF.

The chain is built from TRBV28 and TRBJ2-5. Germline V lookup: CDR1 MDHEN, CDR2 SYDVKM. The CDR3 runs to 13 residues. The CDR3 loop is CASSFGFGETQYF.

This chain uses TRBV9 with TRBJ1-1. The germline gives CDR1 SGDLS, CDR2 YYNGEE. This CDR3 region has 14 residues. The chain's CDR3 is CASSVGGVIPEAFF.

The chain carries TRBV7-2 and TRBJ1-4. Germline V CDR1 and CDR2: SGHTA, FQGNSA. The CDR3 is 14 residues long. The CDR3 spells CASSLSATNEKLFF.